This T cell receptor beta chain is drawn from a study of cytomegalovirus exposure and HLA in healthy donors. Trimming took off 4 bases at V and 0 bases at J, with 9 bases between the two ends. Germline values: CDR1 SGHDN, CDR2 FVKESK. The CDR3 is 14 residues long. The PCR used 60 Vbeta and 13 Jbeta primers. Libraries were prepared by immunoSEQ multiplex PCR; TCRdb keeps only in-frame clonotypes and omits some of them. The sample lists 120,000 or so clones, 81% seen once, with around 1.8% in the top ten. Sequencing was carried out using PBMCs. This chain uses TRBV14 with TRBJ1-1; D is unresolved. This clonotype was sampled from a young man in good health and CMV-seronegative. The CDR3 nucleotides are TGTGCCAGCAGCCGGGCGGGGATGAACACTGAAGCTTTCTTT. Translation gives CASSRAGMNTEAFF.